Listed here are 24 T cell receptor beta chains from one sample, sequenced in a study of CD8+ T cells in alopecia areata. After isolation, RNA underwent reverse transcription to generate cDNA as the sequencing template. TCRdb's table, derived via immunoSEQ multiplex PCR, lists solely in-frame clones and lacks some. Singletons are absent from the sample, which has 250,000 or so clones. Using CD4, CD8alpha, NKG2D, NKG2ACE and other markers, pooled cutaneous lymph node cells were sorted. Sequenced: CD4+ T cells sorted from a lymph node. These receptors were obtained from a C3H/HeJ mouse with alopecia areata. Mice of this strain are of MHC haplotype H2-k.

In the case of this clone: The genes and germline here are from mouse. The CDR3 end falls 4 residues outside the read, so it is completed with the germline J gene. The gene calls are TRBV13-1 and TRBJ1-2, with 11 bases lining up with TRBD1. The CDR3 extends over 17 amino acids. Per germline, CDR1 NSHNY and CDR2 SYGAGN. Trimming took 0 bases from V and 2 from J; bases not matched to a gene: 6. The part of the CDR3 DNA that was read is TGTGCCAGCAGTGATGCTCCCGGGACAGGGGGGAACTCC. Its translation is CASSDAPGTGGNS. The full CDR3 reads CASSDAPGTGGNSDYTF.

This clone was counted only a few times. Mouse germline and gene names are used. Coverage ceases 4 residues before the CDR3 finishes, and the germline J gene fills in the end. The chain couples TRBV13-3 to TRBJ2-7; 8 positions match TRBD1. V lost 2 bases and J lost 3; bases outside the gene matches: 4. The germline V gene encodes CDR1 NNHDY and CDR2 SYVADS. The CDR3 sequence is 14 residues long. Incomplete CDR3 DNA: TGTGCCAGCAGTGAGACAGGGGCCCTCTAT. Translation: CASSETGALY. The whole CDR3 reads CASSETGALYEQYF.

Regarding this clone: Being one base from a much bigger clone, this may be a read error. The gene names given are mouse names. The read comes to an end 4 residues before the CDR3 does, leaving the germline J gene to fill in the end. Other DNA variants within this sample encode the same CDR3. The chain is built from TRBV13-3 and TRBJ1-2; tentative D call: TRBD1 (6 bases). Germline-derived CDR1 and CDR2 are NNHDY and SYVADS. This CDR3 has 14 amino acids. The V end was cut by 3 bases, the J end by 0 bases, with 9 bases between. CDR3 DNA, as far as it was read: TGTGCCAGCAGTGGCGGGACAACAAACTCC. It is translated as CASSGGTTNS. The whole CDR3 sequence is CASSGGTTNSDYTF.

For this clone: Germline and genes here are mouse. The read terminates 4 residues before the CDR3 end, so the remaining end is supplied by the germline J gene. The chain uses TRBV13-1 and TRBJ2-3; the D gene is possibly TRBD1 (6 bases). Trimming took 1 base from V and 1 from J, leaving 10 bases between them. Looked up from germline, CDR1 is NSHNY and CDR2 is SYGAGN. This CDR3 has 15 amino acids. Incomplete CDR3 DNA: TGTGCCAGCAGTGATCACAGGGCGGGTGCAGAA. This translates into CASSDHRAGAE. The whole CDR3 is CASSDHRAGAETLYF.

This clone was seen more than once but under ten times. Gene names refer to mouse genes. Coverage ceases 4 residues before the CDR3 finishes, and the germline J gene fills in the end. The genes are TRBV13-3 and TRBJ2-3; the D is unclear. Germline CDR1 NNHDY, CDR2 SYVADS. V lost 6 bases and J 1 base, leaving 9 bases between the germline ends. The CDR3 consists of 13 residues. CDR3 amino acids: CASKKGGAETLYF. The part of the CDR3 DNA that was read is TGTGCCAGCAAAAAGGGTGGTGCAGAA.

This clone occurred a few times. Genes here carry mouse names. The read halts 4 residues ahead of the CDR3 end, with the missing end drawn from the germline J gene. The chain combines TRBV1 with TRBJ2-5, with 10 bases aligning to TRBD2. The CDR3 has 16 residues. Germline CDR1 is NSQYPW and CDR2 is LRSPGD (reference sequence). The CDR3 protein is CTCSAEGWGGIDTQYF. The CDR3 bases that were read are TGCACCTGCAGTGCAGAGGGCTGGGGGGGCATAGAC.

As regards this clone: Here the gene names and germline are mouse. The missing CDR3 end, 4 residues past where the read stops, is filled in from the germline J gene. The J gene is TRBJ2-3, the V gene TRBV5; TRBD2 aligns across 10 bases. The V gene's germline CDR1 is LGHNA and CDR2 YNLKQL (reference sequence). V trimming: 4 bases; J trimming: 2 bases; junction bases outside the gene matches: 9. The CDR3 is made up of 17 amino acids. CDR3 bases read: TGTGCCAGCAGCCGCCAGACTGGGGGGAGGGATGCAGAA. It specifies CASSRQTGGRDAE. The complete CDR3 reads CASSRQTGGRDAETLYF.

This clone showed up just a few times. Mouse germline and gene names are used. The CDR3 is cut off 4 residues early in the read; its end comes from the germline J gene. In the same sample, other DNA sequences code for this CDR3. The chain uses TRBV31 and TRBJ1-2, with TRBD1 matching over 9 bases. Germline CDR1 GKSSPN, CDR2 SITVG. With V trimmed by 1 base and J by 2 bases, 5 bases remained unmatched. CDR3 length equals 15 residues. The CDR3 protein is CAWSPPGQGNSDYTF. Incomplete CDR3 DNA: TGTGCCTGGAGTCCTCCGGGACAGGGTAACTCC.

To note about this clone: Gene labels here are mouse ones. The CDR3 end lies 4 residues beyond the end of the read and is filled in from the germline J gene. This chain links TRBV13-2 with TRBJ2-1, with 8 bases aligning to TRBD1. This CDR3 contains 14 residues. Germline V gives CDR1 NNHNN, CDR2 SYGAGS (reference sequence). Partial CDR3 DNA: TGTGCCAGCGGTGATCCCAGGGGGCGGGCT. Translated, it gives CASGDPRGRA. Given in full, the CDR3 is CASGDPRGRAEQFF.

Regarding this clone: Mouse names are used for the genes. The CDR3 spells CASSLWDKDNSPLYF. Incomplete CDR3 DNA: TGTGCCAGCAGTTTATGGGACAAGGATAATTCGCCC. This rearrangement joins TRBV14 to TRBJ1-6; TRBD1 is a possible D gene (6 bases). Read sequence stops 3 residues before the CDR3 end, and the germline J gene provides the missing end. TRBJ1-6 is labeled an ORF, and its function is uncertain. This CDR3 has 15 amino acids. Germline V gene lookup returns CDR1 SGHDT and CDR2 FRDEAV. Trimming left V 2 bases short and J 5 bases short, with 11 bases between.

On this clone: Each gene name is a mouse one. Sequencing ends 4 residues short of the CDR3 end; the germline J gene provides the rest. V gene TRBV5 combines with J gene TRBJ2-2, with TRBD2 matching over 8 bases. The V segment lost 4 bases and the J segment 2 bases; nucleotides outside the gene matches: 6. This CDR3 is 16 amino acids long. Germline V CDR1 and CDR2: LGHNA, YNLKQL (reference sequence). The sequenced CDR3 bases are TGTGCCAGCAGCCTCCGGGGGGGCGTGAACACCGGG. This sequence encodes CASSLRGGVNTG. The CDR3 as a whole reads CASSLRGGVNTGQLYF.

This clone appeared a few times. The gene names given are mouse names. The read terminates 3 residues ahead of where the CDR3 ends, so the germline J gene completes it. Other DNA sequences in the same sample also yield this CDR3. The V gene is TRBV19, the J gene TRBJ1-6; 10 bases agree with TRBD1. TRBJ1-6 is filed as an ORF, its function uncertain. V gave up 5 bases and J gave up 10 bases; unmatched junction bases: 6. Germline V lookup: CDR1 FNHDT, CDR2 SITEND (reference sequence). This CDR3 comprises 14 residues. The sequenced CDR3 bases are TGTGCCAGCAGCCGGGACAGGGGTGGGTCGCCC. Its protein product is CASSRDRGGSP. The full CDR3 reads CASSRDRGGSPLYF.

This clone showed up just a few times. These gene names are mouse names. The read gets to within 3 residues of the CDR3 end, and the germline J gene fills in the rest. Other DNA sequences within the sample encode an identical CDR3. The chain is built from TRBV5 and TRBJ1-6, with a weak D call TRBD1 (5 bases). TRBJ1-6 is classed as an ORF, of uncertain function. The ends were cut back, 0 bases at V and 7 bases at J, with 10 bases in the middle. The CDR3 length is 15 residues. CDR1 is LGHNA, CDR2 YNLKQL, per germline (reference sequence). The CDR3 spells CASSQEGGWNSPLYF. The sequenced part of the CDR3 DNA is TGTGCCAGCAGCCAAGAGGGGGGGTGGAATTCGCCC.

This clone was seen a handful of times. The gene symbols are mouse symbols. The read terminates 3 residues before the CDR3 end, so the remaining end is supplied by the germline J gene. This rearrangement joins TRBV5 to TRBJ1-6; D call uncertain. TRBJ1-6 is designated an ORF whose function remains uncertain. This CDR3 spans 14 amino acids. Between the trimmed V and J ends, which lost 1 base and 5 bases, there was a span of 6 bases. Germline CDR1 LGHNA, CDR2 YNLKQL (reference sequence). The CDR3 loop is CASSQGHHNSPLYF. CDR3 bases read: TGTGCCAGCAGCCAAGGACATCATAATTCGCCC.

This clone was observed a few times. Germline and genes: mouse. The read gets to within 4 residues of the CDR3 end, and the germline J gene fills in the rest. The rearrangement links TRBV31 to TRBJ2-2; 10 bases align to TRBD2. Germline CDR1 is GKSSPN and CDR2 is SITVG. Germline trimming cut 5 bases from V and 4 bases from J; bases unmatched to any gene: 1. The CDR3 is 13 amino acids. The CDR3 is CAWGLGVTGQLYF. CDR3 bases read: TGTGCCTGGGGACTGGGGGTCACCGGG.

A note on this clone: Any gene name here is a mouse gene name. The CDR3 end is not reached by the read, which stops 3 residues before it; the germline J gene fills it in. The gene calls are TRBV1 and TRBJ1-6; perhaps TRBD1 as D (5 bases). TRBJ1-6 is an ORF; its function is uncertain. Trimming cost V 4 bases and J 1 base, with 11 bases left between them. The CDR3 covers 16 residues. Germline V gene lookup returns CDR1 NSQYPW and CDR2 LRSPGD (reference sequence). This chain's CDR3 is CTCSGAGGSYNSPLYF. CDR3 DNA, as far as it was read: TGCACCTGCAGTGGAGCGGGGGGGTCCTATAATTCGCCC.

About this clone: Any gene name here is a mouse gene name. The read terminates 4 residues before the CDR3 end, so the remaining end is supplied by the germline J gene. The gene calls are TRBV13-1 and TRBJ1-1; 9 nucleotides agree with TRBD1. Germline loops: CDR1 NSHNY, CDR2 SYGAGN. V shed 4 bases, J shed 3 bases, and the junction held 1 base outside the gene matches. The CDR3 totals 13 residues. The sequenced part of the CDR3 DNA is TGTGCCAGCAGTTGGGACAGGGACACA. Amino acids: CASSWDRDT. The CDR3, in full, reads CASSWDRDTEVFF.

About this clone: A junction boundary mismatches the germline segment, possibly from a read error. All gene names here are mouse names. Read coverage stops 4 residues before the CDR3 terminus; the germline J gene supplies the remainder. The chain is built from TRBV20 and TRBJ2-7; D possibly corresponds to TRBD1 (6 bases). Germline V gene sequence: CDR1 GFQATS, CDR2 STVNSAI. The CDR3 has 11 amino acids. CDR3 in amino acids: CGAGDKYEQYF. Partial CDR3 DNA: TGTGGTGCTGGGGACAAATAT.

This clone was counted only a few times. Mouse gene names and germline throughout. From the germline J gene comes the end of the CDR3, since the read stops 3 residues before it. This chain links TRBV1 with TRBJ1-6; D is unclear. TRBJ1-6 is classed as an ORF, of uncertain function. The CDR3 has 17 residues. Trimming shortened V by 0 bases and J by 0 bases, and 9 bases separated the two germline ends. Germline loops: CDR1 NSQYPW, CDR2 LRSPGD (reference sequence). The CDR3 DNA, read in part, is TGCACCTGCAGTGCAGACACAGCCCTTTCCTATAATTCGCCC. It codes for CTCSADTALSYNSP. The CDR3 in its entirety is CTCSADTALSYNSPLYF.

This clone was seen a handful of times. Genes and germline are mouse. The sequenced fragment ends 4 residues before the CDR3 boundary, so the rest is inferred from the germline J gene. The gene calls are TRBV5 and TRBJ2-7; D might be TRBD2 (7 bases). The CDR3 extends over 15 amino acids. CDR1 and CDR2 (germline): LGHNA, YNLKQL (reference sequence). The CDR3 bases that were read are TGTGCCAGCAGCCAAAGTTGGCTGGGGGCGGAT. The encoded protein is CASSQSWLGAD. The whole CDR3 region reads CASSQSWLGADEQYF.

Ten or more counts support this clone. Genes here carry mouse names. The read stops 4 residues short of the end of the CDR3; the missing end is completed from the germline J gene. This rearrangement joins TRBV17 to TRBJ1-2, with 9 nucleotides matching TRBD1. Germline lookup yields CDR1 MNHDT and CDR2 YYDKIL. The CDR3 sequence is 14 residues long. Trimming removed 5 bases from V and 4 bases from J; junction bases left unmatched: 5. The CDR3 DNA, read in part, is TGTGCTAGCAGTGCCCAGGGACAGGGCTCC. Amino acids: CASSAQGQGS. The whole CDR3 region reads CASSAQGQGSDYTF.

As regards this clone: Genes here carry mouse names. The sequenced fragment ends 4 residues before the CDR3 boundary, so the rest is inferred from the germline J gene. The chain recombines TRBV13-1 with TRBJ2-5, with 10 bases identical to TRBD1. The CDR3 is made up of 15 amino acids. Germline V gives CDR1 NSHNY, CDR2 SYGAGN. CDR3 region: CASSDGTGVWDTQYF. CDR3 DNA, as far as it was read: TGTGCCAGCAGTGACGGGACAGGGGTATGGGAC.

On this clone itself: Mouse gene names and germline throughout. The read ends 4 residues shy of where the CDR3 ends; the end is completed using the germline J gene. The same CDR3 can be traced to other DNA sequences in this sample. J is TRBJ1-1 and V is TRBV5; a possible D gene is TRBD1 (5 bases). CDR1 is LGHNA and CDR2 is YNLKQL in the germline V gene (reference sequence). The CDR3 is made up of 13 amino acids. The CDR3 loop reads CASSQGGGTEVFF. The part of the CDR3 DNA that was read is TGTGCCAGCAGCCAAGGGGGGGGAACA.

A note on this clone: Gene names and germline match the mouse. The CDR3 end lies 4 residues beyond the end of the read and is filled in from the germline J gene. This chain joins TRBV29 and TRBJ1-1; 7 bases align to TRBD1. This CDR3 comprises 14 residues. From germline, CDR1 is MSHET and CDR2 SYDVDS. J lost 3 bases, V lost 6 bases, and 7 bases had no gene match. CDR3 DNA, as far as it was read: TGTGCTAGCAGCCACGACAGGGTCTACACA. This encodes CASSHDRVYT. The CDR3 in its entirety is CASSHDRVYTEVFF.